The 29 T cell receptor beta chains listed next were all sequenced from one sample in a study of T cell changes during pregnancy in multiple sclerosis. Libraries were prepared by immunoSEQ multiplex PCR; TCRdb keeps only in-frame clonotypes and omits some of them. The sample shows tens of thousands of clones, about 92% of them seen only once. The sequenced sample was CD4+ T cells from peripheral blood mononuclear cells, obtained in the third trimester of pregnancy. The receptors were gathered from a female donor with multiple sclerosis, enrolled in a pregnancy study.

The chain joins TRBV5-5 to TRBJ2-5, with 12 bases lining up with TRBD2. V lost 0 bases, J lost 4 bases, and 4 bases stayed unmatched. The CDR3 totals 16 residues. Germline V lookup: CDR1 SGHKS, CDR2 YYEKEE (reference sequence). This chain's CDR3 is CASSLGLAGVRETQYF. CDR3 nucleotide sequence: TGTGCCAGCAGCTTGGGACTAGCGGGGGTCAGAGAGACCCAGTACTTC.

The chain is built from TRBV10-3 and TRBJ1-4, with 12 bases lining up with TRBD1. CDR3 length: 14 residues. With V trimmed by 6 bases and J by 8 bases, 4 bases remained unmatched. The germline V gene encodes CDR1 ENHRY and CDR2 SYGVKD. In DNA form, the CDR3 reads TGTGCCATCAGCCCGGGACAGGGGGCGGAAAAACTGTTTTTT. The encoded protein is CAISPGQGAEKLFF.

The genes are TRBV2 and TRBJ2-5; the match to TRBD1 covers 10 bases. There are 14 residues in the CDR3. The germline CDR1 and CDR2 sequences are SNHLY and FYNNEI. After removal of 6 bases from V and 5 bases from J, the junction contained 6 bases not matched to a gene. Here the CDR3 DNA reads TGTGCCAGCAGGGGGGACAGGGGCGTGGAGACCCAGTACTTC. Translating it yields CASRGDRGVETQYF.

The chain uses TRBV4-3 and TRBJ1-4, with D possibly TRBD1 on 5 matching bases. The CDR3 runs to 15 residues. The germline CDR1 and CDR2 sequences are LGHNA and YSLEER. Trimming shortened V by 0 bases and J by 0 bases, and 5 bases separated the two germline ends. CDR3 nucleotides: TGCGCCAGCAGCCAAGAAGGGGCAACTAATGAAAAACTGTTTTTT. Protein product: CASSQEGATNEKLFF.

This clone came up once. The rearrangement links TRBV5-1 to TRBJ2-4; 9 nucleotides align to TRBD2. CDR1 and CDR2 from the germline V gene are SGHRS and YFSETQ. Trimming at V came to 3 bases and at J to 5 bases, leaving 6 bases not matched to a gene. CDR3 length: 15 amino acids. CDR3 region: CASSYLAGVENIQYF. Written as DNA, the CDR3 is TGCGCCAGCAGCTACTTAGCGGGAGTCGAAAACATTCAGTACTTC. Combining the CDR3 with reference TRBV5-1 and TRBJ2-4 gives the whole variable domain KAGVTQTPRYLIKTRGQQVTLSCSPISGHRSVSWYQQTPGQGLQFLFEYFSETQRNKGNFPGRFSGRQFSNSRSEMNVSTLELGDSALYLCASSYLAGVENIQYFGAGTRLSVL.

This chain uses TRBV4-1 with TRBJ1-3; 11 bases match TRBD1. This CDR3 comprises 19 residues. The V gene end was trimmed by 2 bases and the J gene end by 9 bases; junction bases not matched to a gene: 18. Germline-derived CDR1 and CDR2 are MGHRA and YSYEKL. Written as DNA, the CDR3 is TGCGCCAGCAGCCAACGGGGGACAGGGGGAGAGCAAGGCGCCGGCACCATATATTTT. This translates into CASSQRGTGGEQGAGTIYF.

The V gene is TRBV5-1, the J gene TRBJ2-7, with D possibly being TRBD2 (5 bases). Trimming left V 5 bases short and J 3 bases short, with 9 bases between. The germline V gene encodes CDR1 SGHRS and CDR2 YFSETQ. This CDR3 has 12 residues. The CDR3 loop reads CASRRGIYEQYF. CDR3 in DNA: TGCGCCAGCAGAAGAGGGATCTACGAGCAGTACTTC. The full variable domain, completed using reference TRBV5-1 and TRBJ2-7, is KAGVTQTPRYLIKTRGQQVTLSCSPISGHRSVSWYQQTPGQGLQFLFEYFSETQRNKGNFPGRFSGRQFSNSRSEMNVSTLELGDSALYLCASRRGIYEQYFGPGTRLTVT.

J is TRBJ1-5 and V is TRBV7-9; 9 bases are a match to TRBD1. The length of the CDR3 is 15 residues. The junction had 2 bases not matched to a gene; V was cut back by 4 bases and J by 1 base. Germline V CDR1 and CDR2: SEHNR, FQNEAQ (reference sequence). The CDR3: CASSSGTGSNQPQHF. CDR3 nucleotides: TGTGCCAGCAGCTCCGGGACAGGGAGCAATCAGCCCCAGCATTTT.

V is TRBV28 and J is TRBJ2-7; TRBD1 is a possible D gene (5 bases). Germline V gene sequence: CDR1 MDHEN, CDR2 SYDVKM. The CDR3 contains 15 residues. V was cut by 4 bases and J by 6 bases, with 19 bases left in between. The DNA of the CDR3 is TGTGCCAGCAGTTGGGGCCCAACTCTCCCTGGCGAGCAGTACTTC. Its translation: CASSWGPTLPGEQYF.

This clone was observed once. This sequence joins TRBV27 and TRBJ2-5; 9 bases fit TRBD1. Trimming cost V 5 bases and J 3 bases; bases outside gene matches: 7. Germline V gene data show CDR1 as MNHEY and CDR2 as SMNVEV (reference sequence). This CDR3 region has 15 residues. The CDR3 DNA reads as TGTGCCAGCAGTGGGACAGGGCTAGGAGAAGAGACCCAGTACTTC. It is translated as CASSGTGLGEETQYF.

The chain carries TRBV6-1 and TRBJ2-1; D may be TRBD2 (6 bases). V lost 3 bases and J lost 2, with 8 bases in between. This CDR3 region has 14 residues. Germline CDR1 and CDR2: MNHNS and SASEGT. The CDR3 protein is CASSDWGAYNEQFF. The CDR3 DNA reads as TGTGCCAGCAGTGATTGGGGGGCCTACAATGAGCAGTTCTTC.

The rearrangement links TRBV7-8 to TRBJ1-2, with D perhaps matching TRBD1 (6 bases). V was pared by 5 bases and J by 7 bases, with 26 bases between. Per germline, CDR1 SGHVS and CDR2 FQNEAQ. This CDR3 spans 17 amino acids. The CDR3 region is CASSAARGLFKQVGYTF. The CDR3 DNA is TGTGCCAGCAGCGCAGCAAGGGGGTTGTTTAAACAGGTTGGCTACACCTTC.

J is TRBJ2-3 and V is TRBV6-4, with 8 bases fitting TRBD2. V gave up 0 bases and J gave up 1 base; unmatched junction bases: 12. Germline V gives CDR1 MRHNA, CDR2 SNTAGT. CDR3 size: 19 residues. CDR3 DNA: TGTGCCAGCAGTGACTCGATGTCTCGGGCGGGAGGTGGCACAGATACGCAGTATTTT. Translation: CASSDSMSRAGGGTDTQYF.

This rearrangement joins TRBV7-2 to TRBJ2-2; 9 bases fit TRBD1. CDR1 is SGHTA, CDR2 FQGNSA, per germline. J gave up 7 bases and V 4 bases, and 7 bases lay outside the gene matches. The CDR3 totals 15 residues. The CDR3 DNA follows: TGTGCCAGCAGCTCCCCGAACAGGGGGCACGGGGAGCTGTTTTTT. The encoded protein is CASSSPNRGHGELFF.

V is TRBV28 and J is TRBJ1-5; a weak D match, TRBD1 (5 bases). The V gene's germline CDR1 is MDHEN and CDR2 SYDVKM. Trimming pared 5 bases from V and 2 bases from J, leaving 19 bases between. This CDR3 is 17 amino acids long. The CDR3 coding sequence is TGTGCCAGCAGTCCGTATGGGGCAGGGATCCGCAATCAGCCCCAGCATTTT. Protein product: CASSPYGAGIRNQPQHF.

The J gene is TRBJ2-1, the V gene TRBV2, with 10 positions matching TRBD2. Germline V gives CDR1 SNHLY, CDR2 FYNNEI. V gave up 2 bases and J gave up 3 bases; unmatched junction bases: 13. The CDR3 is made up of 19 amino acids. Written as DNA, the CDR3 is TGTGCCAGCAGTGAATATCCTAGCGGGAGTCCCACCAGCTACAATGAGCAGTTCTTC. The encoded protein is CASSEYPSGSPTSYNEQFF.

This chain joins TRBV6-1 and TRBJ1-5; a possible D gene is TRBD1 (5 bases). The length of the CDR3 is 15 residues. The ends were cut back, 0 bases at V and 2 bases at J, with 8 bases in the middle. Germline V gene lookup returns CDR1 MNHNS and CDR2 SASEGT. CDR3 residues: CASSEAGGGNQPQHF. Here the CDR3 DNA reads TGTGCCAGCAGTGAAGCCGGGGGAGGCAATCAGCCCCAGCATTTT.

The J gene is TRBJ1-4, the V gene TRBV4-2; TRBD1 might be the D (5 bases). This CDR3 is 16 amino acids long. The V end lost 4 bases, the J end lost 0 bases, and 12 bases lay between the germline ends. Germline lookup yields CDR1 LGHNA and CDR2 YNFKEQ. The CDR3 region has the DNA TGTGCCAGCAGCCTATTTACAGGTGCAACTAATGAAAAACTGTTTTTT. Translated, it gives CASSLFTGATNEKLFF.

The chain has TRBV4-2 and TRBJ2-1; TRBD1 might be the D (6 bases). This CDR3 has 13 amino acids. Trimming stripped 5 bases from V and 8 bases from J, with 13 bases between. CDR1 is LGHNA, CDR2 YNFKEQ, per germline. The CDR3 nucleotides read TGTGCCAGCAGCATCAGGAAGGGGGATGAGCAGTTCTTC. Translation gives CASSIRKGDEQFF.

The CDR3 nucleotides are TGTGCCAGCAGCTCCCAGCGGGGGAGATCCTACGAGCAGTACTTC. This codes for CASSSQRGRSYEQYF. The J gene is TRBJ2-7, the V gene TRBV7-8; 8 positions agree with TRBD2. Unmatched junction bases numbered 6, after V lost 4 bases and J lost 1 base. This CDR3 is built from 15 residues. CDR1 and CDR2 (germline): SGHVS, FQNEAQ.

The genes are TRBV19 and TRBJ1-5; no reliable D call. V shed 1 base and J shed 3 bases, with 7 bases lying between them. Germline lookup yields CDR1 LNHDA and CDR2 SQIVND (reference sequence). This CDR3 is built from 14 residues. CDR3 nucleotide sequence: TGTGCCAGTAGTATAGGACTCTCCAATCAGCCCCAGCATTTT. Encoded protein: CASSIGLSNQPQHF.

The chain combines TRBV2 with TRBJ1-2; possible D gene TRBD1, 5 bases. The germline V and J ends were trimmed by 6 bases and 3 bases, with 11 bases remaining between them. CDR1 and CDR2 (germline): SNHLY, FYNNEI. The length of the CDR3 is 13 residues. CDR3 nucleotides: TGTGCCAGCAGGGGCGGAGGGGACTATGGCTACACCTTC. Its translation is CASRGGGDYGYTF.

V gene TRBV27 combines with J gene TRBJ1-5, with TRBD1 matching over 9 bases. This CDR3 has 16 amino acids. Germline CDR1 MNHEY, CDR2 SMNVEV (reference sequence). J gave up 6 bases and V 3 bases, and 9 bases lay outside the gene matches. This CDR3 reads CASSFTSGQGSQPQHF. The CDR3 DNA reads TGTGCCAGCAGTTTTACTTCCGGACAGGGGAGTCAGCCCCAGCATTTT.

V and J are TRBV28 and TRBJ2-7; TRBD2 aligns across 10 bases. Germline V lookup: CDR1 MDHEN, CDR2 SYDVKM. Germline trimming cut 3 bases from V and 7 bases from J; bases unmatched to any gene: 6. The CDR3 has 14 residues. The CDR3 DNA is TGTGCCAGCAGTTTGCTAGCGGGAGCTAGGGAGCAGTACTTC. Translation gives CASSLLAGAREQYF.

The chain combines TRBV6-5 with TRBJ2-1; D perhaps matches TRBD2 (5 bases). The CDR3 covers 16 residues. Trimming left V 4 bases short and J 3 bases short, with 16 bases between. Germline values: CDR1 MNHEY, CDR2 SVGAGI. The CDR3 spells CASSSQNLRDYNEQFF. The CDR3 nucleotides are TGTGCCAGCAGTTCACAAAACCTTCGGGACTACAATGAGCAGTTCTTC.

V usage is TRBV6-5 and J usage is TRBJ1-4; 9 bases are a match to TRBD1. Germline loops: CDR1 MNHEY, CDR2 SVGAGI. This CDR3 is built from 16 residues. The junction had 9 bases not matched to a gene; V was cut back by 0 bases and J by 10 bases. CDR3 sequence reads: CASSYSLTGGEGKLFF. CDR3 nucleotides: TGTGCCAGCAGTTACTCGTTGACAGGGGGAGAGGGAAAACTGTTTTTT.

As regards this clone: Other DNA sequences in the same sample also yield this CDR3. The gene calls are TRBV5-1 and TRBJ2-5; the D is unclear. CDR3 length equals 14 residues. V lost 10 bases and J 5 bases, leaving 21 bases between the germline ends. The germline gives CDR1 SGHRS, CDR2 YFSETQ. The chain's CDR3 is CAFFRPATRETQYF. CDR3 nucleotides: TGCGCCTTTTTCCGACCTGCGACGAGGGAGACCCAGTACTTC.

This clone turned up a few times. This chain connects TRBV2 to TRBJ1-1, with 7 bases identical to TRBD1. The V and J ends lost 6 bases and 0 bases, in that order; junction bases with no gene match: 7. The CDR3 has 15 residues. From germline, CDR1 is SNHLY and CDR2 FYNNEI. CDR3 nucleotides: TGTGCCAGCAGCCGAACGGGACAGATGAACACTGAAGCTTTCTTT. Protein: CASSRTGQMNTEAFF.

Regarding this clone: One junction end does not reproduce the germline sequence, and a read error may be involved. The rearrangement joins TRBV5-1 to TRBJ1-4, with 9 bases aligning to TRBD1. The V gene's germline CDR1 is SGHRS and CDR2 YFSETQ. CDR3 length: 17 amino acids. The CDR3 region has the DNA TGCGCCAGCAGTTTGGAGCCGGGGACAGGGCCCCGGGAAAAACTGTTTTTT. Translated: CASSLEPGTGPREKLFF.